This TCR beta chain was recovered during a study of blood T cells in healthy people across ages. Primers used in a second PCR of about 7 to 12 cycles were a sample-barcoded 5' primer and a J-beta primer mix. Each CDR3 protein is one row after TCRdb ran MiXCR on the 5' RACE reads. The sample has 700,000 or so distinct CDR3 sequences; over 20% are singletons. Remarks on this clonotype: A much bigger clone sits one base away, suggesting this may be a read error.

The V end was cut by 4 bases, the J end by 3 bases, with 6 bases between. The CDR3 length is 12 residues. Germline V gene lookup returns CDR1 MGHDK and CDR2 SYGVNS. The chain links TRBV25-1 to TRBJ1-2; a possible D gene is TRBD1 (5 bases). This sequence was found in a man in his sixties or seventies in good health. The specimen was blood. CDR3 sequence: CASSGDDYGYTF. The CDR3 DNA sequence: TGTGCCAGCAGTGGGGACGACTATGGCTACACCTTC.